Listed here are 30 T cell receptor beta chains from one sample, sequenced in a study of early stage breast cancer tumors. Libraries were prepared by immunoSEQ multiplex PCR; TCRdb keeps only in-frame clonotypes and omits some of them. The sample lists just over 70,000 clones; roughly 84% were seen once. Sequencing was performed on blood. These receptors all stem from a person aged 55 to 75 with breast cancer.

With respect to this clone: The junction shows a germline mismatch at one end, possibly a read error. The DNA of the CDR3 is TGTGCCAGCAGCCCTAGCCGACTAGCCGCAGTCTTC. Protein: CASSPSRLAAVF. The chain has TRBV7-8 and TRBJ2-1; TRBD2 matches 7 bases. The CDR3 has 12 residues. Germline CDR1 is SGHVS and CDR2 is FQNEAQ.

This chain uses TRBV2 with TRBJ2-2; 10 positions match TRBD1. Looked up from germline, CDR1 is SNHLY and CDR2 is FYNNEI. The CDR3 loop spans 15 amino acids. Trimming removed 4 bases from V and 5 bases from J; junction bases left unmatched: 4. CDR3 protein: CASSGQGALTGELFF. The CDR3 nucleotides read TGTGCCAGCAGTGGACAGGGGGCGCTTACCGGGGAGCTGTTTTTT.

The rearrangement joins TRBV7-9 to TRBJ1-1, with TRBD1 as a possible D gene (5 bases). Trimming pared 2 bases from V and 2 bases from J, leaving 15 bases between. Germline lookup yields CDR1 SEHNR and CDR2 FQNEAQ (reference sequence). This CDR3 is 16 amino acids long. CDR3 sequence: CASSLNPGLVNTEAFF. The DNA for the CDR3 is TGTGCCAGCAGCTTAAATCCAGGGTTGGTTAACACTGAAGCTTTCTTT.

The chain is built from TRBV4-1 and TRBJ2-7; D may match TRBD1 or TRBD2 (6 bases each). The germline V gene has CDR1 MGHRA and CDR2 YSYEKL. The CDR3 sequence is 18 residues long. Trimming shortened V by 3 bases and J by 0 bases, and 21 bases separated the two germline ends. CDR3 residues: CASSQRVTRQDYSYEQYF. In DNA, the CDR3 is TGCGCCAGCAGCCAGCGGGTAACCCGACAGGACTACTCCTACGAGCAGTACTTC.

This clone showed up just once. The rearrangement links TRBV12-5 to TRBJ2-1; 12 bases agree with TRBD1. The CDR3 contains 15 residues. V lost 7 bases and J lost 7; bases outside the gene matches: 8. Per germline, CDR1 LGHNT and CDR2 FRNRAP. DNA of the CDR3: TGTGCTAGTGTTCCCGGGACAGGGGGCTTAAATGAGCAGTTCTTC. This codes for CASVPGTGGLNEQFF.

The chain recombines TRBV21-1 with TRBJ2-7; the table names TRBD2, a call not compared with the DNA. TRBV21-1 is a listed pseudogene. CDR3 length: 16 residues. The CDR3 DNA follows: TGTGCCAGCAGCAAAGCGGGAGTGGCAAATCTATACGAGCAGTACTTC. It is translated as CASSKAGVANLYEQYF.

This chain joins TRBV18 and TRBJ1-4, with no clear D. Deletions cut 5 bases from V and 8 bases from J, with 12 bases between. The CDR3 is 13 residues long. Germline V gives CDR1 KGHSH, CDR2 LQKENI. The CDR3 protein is CASSALKSEKLFF. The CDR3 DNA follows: TGTGCCAGCTCAGCTTTAAAGAGCGAAAAACTGTTTTTT.

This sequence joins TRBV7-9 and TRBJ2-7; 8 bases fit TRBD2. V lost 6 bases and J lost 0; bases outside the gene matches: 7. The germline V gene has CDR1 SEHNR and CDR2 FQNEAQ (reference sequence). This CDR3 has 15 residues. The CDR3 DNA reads TGTGCCAGCAGTTTCGGGGGGGGAGGCTCCTACGAGCAGTACTTC. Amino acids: CASSFGGGGSYEQYF.

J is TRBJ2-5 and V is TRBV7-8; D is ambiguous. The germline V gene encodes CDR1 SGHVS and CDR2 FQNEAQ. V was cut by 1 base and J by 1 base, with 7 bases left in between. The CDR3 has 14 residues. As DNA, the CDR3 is TGTGCCAGCAGCTTAGTTGGGTTCCAAGAGACCCAGTACTTC. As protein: CASSLVGFQETQYF.

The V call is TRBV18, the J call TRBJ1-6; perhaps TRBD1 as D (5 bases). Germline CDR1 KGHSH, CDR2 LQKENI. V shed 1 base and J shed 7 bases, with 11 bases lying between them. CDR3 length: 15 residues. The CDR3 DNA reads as TGTGCCAGCTCACCACGAGGGACGACGAATTCACCCCTCCACTTT. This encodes CASSPRGTTNSPLHF.

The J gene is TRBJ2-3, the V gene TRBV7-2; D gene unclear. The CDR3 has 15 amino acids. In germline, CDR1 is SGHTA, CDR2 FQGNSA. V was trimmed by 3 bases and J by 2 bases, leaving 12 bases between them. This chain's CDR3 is CASSFSRAPTDTQYF. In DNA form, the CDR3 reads TGTGCCAGCAGCTTTTCTCGGGCCCCCACAGATACGCAGTATTTT.

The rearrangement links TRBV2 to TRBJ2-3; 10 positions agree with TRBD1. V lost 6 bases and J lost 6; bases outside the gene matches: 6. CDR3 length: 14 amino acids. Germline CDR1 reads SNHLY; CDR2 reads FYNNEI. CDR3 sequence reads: CASSWGQGSDTQYF. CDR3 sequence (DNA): TGTGCCAGCAGCTGGGGACAGGGGTCCGATACGCAGTATTTT. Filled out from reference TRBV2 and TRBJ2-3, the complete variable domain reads EPEVTQTPSHQVTQMGQEVILRCVPISNHLYFYWYRQILGQKVEFLVSFYNNEISEKSEIFDDQFSVERPDGSNFTLKIRSTKLEDSAMYFCASSWGQGSDTQYFGPGTRLTVL.

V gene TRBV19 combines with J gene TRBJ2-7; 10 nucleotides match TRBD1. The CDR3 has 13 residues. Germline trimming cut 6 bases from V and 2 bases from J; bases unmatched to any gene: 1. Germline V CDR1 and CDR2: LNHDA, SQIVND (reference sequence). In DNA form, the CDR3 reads TGTGCCAGTAGGGGGACAGGGGCCTACGAGCAGTACTTC. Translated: CASRGTGAYEQYF.

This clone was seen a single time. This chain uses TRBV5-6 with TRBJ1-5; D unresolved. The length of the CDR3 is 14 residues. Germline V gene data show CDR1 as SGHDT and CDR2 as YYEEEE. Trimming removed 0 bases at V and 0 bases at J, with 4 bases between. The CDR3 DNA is TGTGCCAGCAGCTTGGCCTATAGCAATCAGCCCCAGCATTTT. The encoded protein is CASSLAYSNQPQHF.

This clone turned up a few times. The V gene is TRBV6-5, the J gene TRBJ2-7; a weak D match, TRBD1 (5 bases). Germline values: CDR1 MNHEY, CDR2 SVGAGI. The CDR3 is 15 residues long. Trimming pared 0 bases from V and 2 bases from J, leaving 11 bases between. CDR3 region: CASSYSPGKAYEQYF. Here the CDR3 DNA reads TGTGCCAGCAGTTACTCTCCAGGGAAAGCCTACGAGCAGTACTTC.

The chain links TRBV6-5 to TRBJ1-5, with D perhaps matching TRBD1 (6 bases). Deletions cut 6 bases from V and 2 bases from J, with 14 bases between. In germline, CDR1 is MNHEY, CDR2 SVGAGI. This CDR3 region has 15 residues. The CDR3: CASSPDRGGNQPQHF. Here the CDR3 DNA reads TGTGCCAGCAGCCCGGATAGGGGGGGCAATCAGCCCCAGCATTTT.

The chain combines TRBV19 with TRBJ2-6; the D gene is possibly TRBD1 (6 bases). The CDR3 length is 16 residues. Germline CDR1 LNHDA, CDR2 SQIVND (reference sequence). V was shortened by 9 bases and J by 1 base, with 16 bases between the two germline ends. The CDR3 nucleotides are TGTGCCAGCCACAGGGCCGGGTTTTCTGGGGCCAACGTCCTGACTTTC. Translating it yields CASHRAGFSGANVLTF.

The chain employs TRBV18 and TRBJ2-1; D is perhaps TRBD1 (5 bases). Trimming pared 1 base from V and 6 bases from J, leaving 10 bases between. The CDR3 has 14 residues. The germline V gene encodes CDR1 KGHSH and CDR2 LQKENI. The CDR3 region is CASSPLQGSNEQFF. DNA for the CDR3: TGTGCCAGCTCACCACTGCAGGGTAGCAATGAGCAGTTCTTC.

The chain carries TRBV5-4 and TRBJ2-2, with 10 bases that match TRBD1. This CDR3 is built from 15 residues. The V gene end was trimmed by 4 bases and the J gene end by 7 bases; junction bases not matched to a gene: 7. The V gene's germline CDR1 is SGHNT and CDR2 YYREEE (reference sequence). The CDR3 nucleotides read TGTGCCAGCAGCCCCCGGACAGGGGGTGTCGGGGAGCTGTTTTTT. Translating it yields CASSPRTGGVGELFF. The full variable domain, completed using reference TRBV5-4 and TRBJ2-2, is ETGVTQSPTHLIKTRGQQVTLRCSSQSGHNTVSWYQQALGQGPQFIFQYYREEENGRGNFPPRFSGLQFPNYSSELNVNALELDDSALYLCASSPRTGGVGELFFGEGSRLTVL.

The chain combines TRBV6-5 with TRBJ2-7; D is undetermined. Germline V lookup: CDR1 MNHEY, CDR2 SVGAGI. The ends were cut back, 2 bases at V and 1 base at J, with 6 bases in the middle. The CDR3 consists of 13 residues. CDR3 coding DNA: TGTGCCAGCAGTTACGCGGCGTCCTACGAGCAGTACTTC. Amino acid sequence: CASSYAASYEQYF.

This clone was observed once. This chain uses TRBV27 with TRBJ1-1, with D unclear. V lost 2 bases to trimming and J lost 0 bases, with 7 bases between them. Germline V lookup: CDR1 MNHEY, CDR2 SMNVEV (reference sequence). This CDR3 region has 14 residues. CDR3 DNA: TGTGCCAGCAGTTTAGGGAACTTGAACACTGAAGCTTTCTTT. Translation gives CASSLGNLNTEAFF.

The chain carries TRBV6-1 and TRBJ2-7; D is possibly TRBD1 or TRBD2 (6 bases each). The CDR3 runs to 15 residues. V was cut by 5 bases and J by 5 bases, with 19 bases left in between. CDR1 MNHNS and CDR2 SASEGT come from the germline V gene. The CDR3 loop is CASSIGGRSVHEQYF. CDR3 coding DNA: TGTGCCAGCAGTATAGGGGGGCGTTCCGTCCACGAGCAGTACTTC.

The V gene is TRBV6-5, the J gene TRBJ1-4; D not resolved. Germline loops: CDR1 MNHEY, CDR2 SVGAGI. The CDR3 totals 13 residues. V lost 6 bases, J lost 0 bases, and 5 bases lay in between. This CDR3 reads CASRDATNEKLFF. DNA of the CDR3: TGTGCCAGCAGAGACGCAACTAATGAAAAACTGTTTTTT.

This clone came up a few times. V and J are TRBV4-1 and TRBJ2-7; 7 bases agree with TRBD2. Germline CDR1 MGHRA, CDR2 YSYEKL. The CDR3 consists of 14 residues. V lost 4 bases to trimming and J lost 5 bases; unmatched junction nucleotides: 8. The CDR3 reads CASSLFGGRDEQYF. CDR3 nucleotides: TGCGCCAGCAGCCTCTTCGGGGGGAGAGACGAGCAGTACTTC.

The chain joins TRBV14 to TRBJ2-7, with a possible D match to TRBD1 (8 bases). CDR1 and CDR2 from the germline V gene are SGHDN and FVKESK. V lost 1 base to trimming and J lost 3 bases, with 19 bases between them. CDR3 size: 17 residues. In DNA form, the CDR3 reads TGTGCCAGCAGCCAAGGTACAGGGGGGGCGTTGAACTACGAGCAGTACTTC. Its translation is CASSQGTGGALNYEQYF.

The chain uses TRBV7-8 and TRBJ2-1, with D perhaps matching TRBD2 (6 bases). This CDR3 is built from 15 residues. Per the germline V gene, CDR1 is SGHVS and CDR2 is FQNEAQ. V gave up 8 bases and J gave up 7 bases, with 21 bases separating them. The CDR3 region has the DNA TGTGCCAGCGGGGGTAGCGGATACTGGCGGAATGAGCAGTTCTTC. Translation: CASGGSGYWRNEQFF.

The CDR3: CASSFQGLANYGYTF. In DNA, the CDR3 is TGTGCCAGCAGTTTTCAGGGCCTAGCTAACTATGGCTACACCTTC. The chain uses TRBV28 and TRBJ1-2; tentatively, D is TRBD1 (5 bases). There are 15 residues in the CDR3. Trimming took off 3 bases at V and 0 bases at J, with 11 bases between the two ends. CDR1 and CDR2 from the germline V gene are MDHEN and SYDVKM.

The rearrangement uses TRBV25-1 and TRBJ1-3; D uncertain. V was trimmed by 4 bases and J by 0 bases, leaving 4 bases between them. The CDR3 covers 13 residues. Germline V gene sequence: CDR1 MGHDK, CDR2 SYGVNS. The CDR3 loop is CASSAASGNTIYF. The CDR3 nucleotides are TGTGCCAGCAGTGCGGCCTCTGGAAACACCATATATTTT. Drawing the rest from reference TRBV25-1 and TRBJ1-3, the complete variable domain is EADIYQTPRYLVIGTGKKITLECSQTMGHDKMYWYQQDPGMELHLIHYSYGVNSTEKGDLSSESTVSRIRTEHFPLTLESARPSHTSQYLCASSAASGNTIYFGEGSWLTVV.

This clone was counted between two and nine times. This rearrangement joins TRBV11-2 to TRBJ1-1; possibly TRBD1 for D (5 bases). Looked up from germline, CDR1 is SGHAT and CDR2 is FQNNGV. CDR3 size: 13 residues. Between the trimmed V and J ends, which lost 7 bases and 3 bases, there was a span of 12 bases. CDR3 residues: CASKKVGDTEAFF. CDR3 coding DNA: TGTGCCAGCAAAAAAGTAGGGGACACTGAAGCTTTCTTT.

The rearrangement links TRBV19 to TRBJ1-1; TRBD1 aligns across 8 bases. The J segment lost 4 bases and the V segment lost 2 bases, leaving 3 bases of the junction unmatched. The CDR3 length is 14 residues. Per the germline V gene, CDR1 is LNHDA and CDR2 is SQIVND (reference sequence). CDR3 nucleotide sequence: TGTGCCAGTAGTATAAGGACAGGGCTCACTGAAGCTTTCTTT. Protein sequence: CASSIRTGLTEAFF.